These 19 T cell receptor beta chains share one sample of origin, sequenced in a study of blood T cell repertoires in COVID-19. Produced via immunoSEQ multiplex PCR; TCRdb's table is partial and in-frame only. The table records more than 150,000 clones, 75% to 80% of them present only once. The sample was peripheral blood. These receptors came from a woman aged 80 or older with acute or convalescent COVID-19.

Regarding this clone: The same CDR3 is also encoded by other DNA sequences in this sample. The rearrangement uses TRBV27 and TRBJ2-1; 7 bases line up with TRBD2. Per germline, CDR1 MNHEY and CDR2 SMNVEV (reference sequence). After removal of 9 bases from V and 2 bases from J, the junction contained 7 bases not matched to a gene. This CDR3 has 14 amino acids. Here the CDR3 DNA reads TGTGCCAGTGGGGGGGACGGGACCTACAATGAGCAGTTCTTC. Translating it yields CASGGDGTYNEQFF.

The count of this clone is one. The chain combines TRBV6-1 with TRBJ2-7; 12 nucleotides line up with TRBD2. The trim removed 1 base at V and 5 bases at J, leaving 6 bases unmatched. This CDR3 has 16 amino acids. Germline loops: CDR1 MNHNS, CDR2 SASEGT. As DNA, the CDR3 is TGTGCCAGCAGTGAAGGGATAAGACTAGCGGGAGACGAGCAGTACTTC. Translating it yields CASSEGIRLAGDEQYF.

The table lists this clone with a count of one. Other DNA sequences in the sample encode the same CDR3. The chain recombines TRBV18 with TRBJ2-2; 8 bases are a match to TRBD1. The germline CDR1 and CDR2 sequences are KGHSH and LQKENI. The J segment lost 3 bases and the V segment lost 4 bases, leaving 4 bases of the junction unmatched. The CDR3 is 15 amino acids. Here the CDR3 DNA reads TGTGCCAGCTCACGAGGACAGGGATACACCGGGGAGCTGTTTTTT. It encodes CASSRGQGYTGELFF.

The rearrangement uses TRBV5-4 and TRBJ2-1; a weak D match, TRBD2 (5 bases). CDR1 is SGHNT and CDR2 is YYREEE in the germline V gene (reference sequence). The CDR3 sequence is 17 residues long. Trimming stripped 5 bases from V and 0 bases from J, with 18 bases between. CDR3 sequence (DNA): TGTGCCAGCAGTCCAGGACTCCTAACTAGCTCCTACAATGAGCAGTTCTTC. It translates to CASSPGLLTSSYNEQFF.

Only one count was recorded for this clone. The V and J genes are TRBV6-6 and TRBJ1-1; tentatively, D is TRBD1 (5 bases). V was trimmed by 4 bases and J by 11 bases, leaving 11 bases between them. Germline values: CDR1 MNHNY, CDR2 SVGAGI (reference sequence). The CDR3 covers 11 residues. CDR3 in amino acids: CASSSTGPAFF. For the CDR3, the DNA is TGTGCCAGCAGTTCCACAGGTCCGGCTTTCTTT.

This chain uses TRBV27 with TRBJ2-1; possible D gene TRBD1, 5 bases. Between the trimmed V and J ends, which lost 8 bases and 2 bases, there was a span of 13 bases. The germline V gene has CDR1 MNHEY and CDR2 SMNVEV (reference sequence). The CDR3 totals 14 residues. The CDR3 DNA follows: TGTGCCAGCCGCTCGCAGGGTACCTACAATGAGCAGTTCTTC. Translated: CASRSQGTYNEQFF.

The rearrangement links TRBV6-5 to TRBJ2-2, with a weak D call TRBD2 (7 bases). CDR1 and CDR2 from the germline V gene are MNHEY and SVGAGI. The CDR3 runs to 15 residues. Trimming shortened V by 2 bases and J by 3 bases, and 10 bases separated the two germline ends. The CDR3 DNA is TGTGCCAGCAGTTACGTGGGGGGGCACACCGGGGAGCTGTTTTTT. Encoded protein: CASSYVGGHTGELFF.

The chain links TRBV7-2 to TRBJ2-5; the D is unclear. Deletions cut 6 bases from V and 2 bases from J, with 7 bases between. Germline V gene lookup returns CDR1 SGHTA and CDR2 FQGNSA. This CDR3 comprises 12 residues. CDR3 in amino acids: CASSMRQETQYF. CDR3 nucleotide sequence: TGTGCCAGCAGTATGAGACAAGAGACCCAGTACTTC. The full variable domain, in which reference TRBV7-2 and TRBJ2-5 provide the parts outside the CDR3, is GAGVSQSPSNKVTEKGKDVELRCDPISGHTALYWYRQSLGQGLEFLIYFQGNSAPDKSGLPSDRFSAERTGGSVSTLTIQRTQQEDSAVYLCASSMRQETQYFGPGTRLLVL.

The chain joins TRBV19 to TRBJ2-1; maybe TRBD2 (6 bases). Germline lookup yields CDR1 LNHDA and CDR2 SQIVND (reference sequence). V was clipped by 6 bases and J by 8 bases, with 23 bases between them. This CDR3 comprises 16 residues. CDR3 amino acids: CASSPPGRPGGDEQFF. The CDR3, as DNA: TGTGCCAGTAGCCCCCCGGGCAGGCCAGGAGGGGATGAGCAGTTCTTC.

The table lists this clone with a few counts. In DNA form, the CDR3 reads TGTGCCAGCAGCGCGGTTGGGGGGGTGGACACTGAAGCTTTCTTT. Translated, it gives CASSAVGGVDTEAFF. This chain links TRBV6-5 with TRBJ1-1, with D possibly matching TRBD1 (5 bases). Trimming left V 6 bases short and J 3 bases short, with 17 bases between. This CDR3 is built from 15 residues. Germline V CDR1 and CDR2: MNHEY, SVGAGI.

The chain is built from TRBV5-1 and TRBJ1-2, with D tentatively TRBD1 (5 bases). V lost 0 bases, J lost 4 bases, and 13 bases lay in between. The CDR3 contains 15 residues. CDR1 and CDR2 from the germline V gene are SGHRS and YFSETQ. The CDR3 loop is CASSLDGGAGYGYTF. CDR3 nucleotides: TGCGCCAGCAGCTTGGACGGCGGGGCGGGCTATGGCTACACCTTC.

The V and J genes are TRBV3-1 (or the pseudogene TRBV3-2) and TRBJ2-5, with a possible D match to TRBD2 (6 bases). CDR3 length equals 18 residues. Per the germline V gene, CDR1 is LGHDT and CDR2 is YNNKEL (reference sequence). V gave up 0 bases and J gave up 4 bases, with 21 bases separating them. The CDR3, as DNA: TGTGCCAGCAGCCAAGAGTGGGGGACCGGGACTCTCCGAGAGACCCAGTACTTC. Protein sequence: CASSQEWGTGTLRETQYF.

As concerns this clone: The identical CDR3 is also encoded by other nucleotide sequences in the sample. The CDR3 DNA reads as TGTGCCAGCAGTTTCGCCGGGACTGGACTCTACGAGCAGTACTTC. It yields the protein CASSFAGTGLYEQYF. The chain is built from TRBV27 and TRBJ2-7; possible D gene TRBD2, 6 bases. CDR3 length: 15 amino acids. Germline assignment: CDR1 MNHEY and CDR2 SMNVEV (reference sequence). Trimming took 3 bases from V and 3 from J, leaving 15 bases between them.

This chain joins TRBV6-5 and TRBJ2-5, with TRBD2 as a possible D gene (6 bases). V lost 6 bases to trimming and J lost 4 bases, with 18 bases between them. This CDR3 comprises 15 residues. Germline assignment: CDR1 MNHEY and CDR2 SVGAGI. DNA of the CDR3: TGTGCCAGCAGCGAGGGACTTGGGGTCAGAGAGACCCAGTACTTC. Residues: CASSEGLGVRETQYF.

J is TRBJ1-5 and V is TRBV28; D is unresolved. The V and J ends lost 3 bases and 6 bases respectively, with 12 bases between them. Germline assignment: CDR1 MDHEN and CDR2 SYDVKM. This CDR3 has 14 amino acids. In DNA form, the CDR3 reads TGTGCCAGCAGTTTTTCGGGTTCGGGTCAGCCCCAGCATTTT. It encodes CASSFSGSGQPQHF.

The V and J genes are TRBV5-1 and TRBJ2-3, with TRBD1 matching over 10 bases. Germline V gene sequence: CDR1 SGHRS, CDR2 YFSETQ. J gave up 4 bases and V 4 bases, and 3 bases lay outside the gene matches. The CDR3 consists of 14 residues. CDR3 sequence reads: CASSHGQGADTQYF. In DNA form, the CDR3 reads TGCGCCAGCAGCCACGGACAGGGGGCAGATACGCAGTATTTT.

The chain links TRBV24-1 to TRBJ1-4; D is unresolved. V was shortened by 10 bases and J by 8 bases, with 16 bases between the two germline ends. The CDR3 consists of 13 residues. The germline CDR1 and CDR2 sequences are KGHDR and SFDVKD. CDR3 sequence (DNA): TGTGCCACGGAGGGCGTCCCAGCCGAAAAACTGTTTTTT. Translation gives CATEGVPAEKLFF.

The chain joins TRBV10-1 to TRBJ1-1; no clear D. Germline V gives CDR1 WNHNN, CDR2 SYGVQD (reference sequence). V was shortened by 8 bases and J by 4 bases, with 14 bases between the two germline ends. This CDR3 comprises 13 residues. The CDR3 is CASAESFGTEAFF. The CDR3 region has the DNA TGCGCCAGCGCGGAGTCTTTTGGCACTGAAGCTTTCTTT.

The V and J genes are TRBV5-1 and TRBJ2-5; 15 bases map to TRBD2. Germline V gene sequence: CDR1 SGHRS, CDR2 YFSETQ. The CDR3 has 19 amino acids. V shed 2 bases, J shed 5 bases, and the junction held 13 bases outside the gene matches. CDR3 sequence: CASSFLPGLAGGSGETQYF. CDR3 in DNA: TGCGCCAGCAGCTTTCTACCGGGACTAGCGGGGGGATCAGGGGAGACCCAGTACTTC. Using reference TRBV5-1 and TRBJ2-5 for the parts outside the CDR3, the full variable domain is KAGVTQTPRYLIKTRGQQVTLSCSPISGHRSVSWYQQTPGQGLQFLFEYFSETQRNKGNFPGRFSGRQFSNSRSEMNVSTLELGDSALYLCASSFLPGLAGGSGETQYFGPGTRLLVL.